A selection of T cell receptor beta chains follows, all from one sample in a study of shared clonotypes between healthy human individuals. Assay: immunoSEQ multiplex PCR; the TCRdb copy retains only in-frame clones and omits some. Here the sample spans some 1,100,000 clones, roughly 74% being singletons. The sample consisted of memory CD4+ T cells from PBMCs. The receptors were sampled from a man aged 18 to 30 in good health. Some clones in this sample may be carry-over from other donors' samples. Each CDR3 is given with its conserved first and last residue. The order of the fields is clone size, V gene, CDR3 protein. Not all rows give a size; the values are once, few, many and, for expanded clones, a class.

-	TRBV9	CASSVGLAGGVELFF
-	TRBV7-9	CASSSKTDAFSGANVLTF
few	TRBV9	CASSVRQGRPFTDPHLYEQYF
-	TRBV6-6	CASSYRGQGNSQPQHF
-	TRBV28	CASSLEGAPDTEAFF
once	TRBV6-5	CASSYGAGDTQYF
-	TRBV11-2	CASSSDRQETQYF
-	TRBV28	CASSSYTDTQYF
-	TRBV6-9	CASRPPPTSGSTDTQYF
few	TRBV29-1	CSVEEGGGDTQYF
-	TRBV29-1	CSVASMAGRAYEQYF
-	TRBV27	CASSLIPTEPETQYF
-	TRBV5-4	CASSPQTDMNTEAFF
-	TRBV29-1	CSVVRQVVREQYF
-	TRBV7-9	CASSLGSSGGETQYF
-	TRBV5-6	CASSSTRIGETQYF
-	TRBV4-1	CASSQKQERETQYF
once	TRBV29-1	CSVDKSGGTYEQYF
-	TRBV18	CASSPIGVNAKNIQYF
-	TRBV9	CASSADRQETQYF
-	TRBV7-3	CASSKGPTAEAFF
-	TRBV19	CASSIRAGNTIYF
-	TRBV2	CASSGTASNQPQHF
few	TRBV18	CASSGQLNTGELFF
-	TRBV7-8	CASSPNSYEQYF
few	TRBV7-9	CASSAAGTDTQYF